Shown below are 25 T cell receptor beta chains from a single sample sequenced in a study of blood T cell repertoires in COVID-19. Using immunoSEQ multiplex PCR, the repertoire was profiled, and TCRdb retains in-frame clones only, with some absent. In the table there are 150,000 to 200,000 clones, 70% to 80% of which are singletons. Sequencing was carried out using PBMCs or T cells enriched from blood (not recorded which). These receptors were taken from a woman aged 50 to 65 who had recovered from COVID-19.

The sample holds one count of this clone. The rearrangement joins TRBV7-2 to TRBJ2-7; a weak D match, TRBD2 (7 bases). The CDR3 contains 17 residues. Germline CDR1 reads SGHTA; CDR2 reads FQGNSA. Trimming took 3 bases from V and 2 from J, leaving 20 bases between them. The CDR3 protein is CASSLGAFGAGTYEQYF. In DNA, the CDR3 is TGTGCCAGCAGCTTGGGGGCGTTCGGAGCGGGGACCTACGAGCAGTACTTC.

The chain has TRBV5-4 and TRBJ2-7, with 8 bases identical to TRBD1. The junction had 8 bases not matched to a gene; V was cut back by 0 bases and J by 3 bases. The CDR3 consists of 16 residues. The germline V gene encodes CDR1 SGHNT and CDR2 YYREEE (reference sequence). CDR3 region: CASSLGGTGGNYEQYF. CDR3 DNA sequence: TGTGCCAGCAGCTTGGGGGGGACAGGCGGGAACTACGAGCAGTACTTC.

V gene TRBV10-3 combines with J gene TRBJ1-3; D possibly corresponds to TRBD1 (6 bases). There are 15 residues in the CDR3. Trimming took off 7 bases at V and 0 bases at J, with 13 bases between the two ends. Germline V CDR1 and CDR2: ENHRY, SYGVKD. CDR3 region: CAITGQSNSGNTIYF. In DNA form, the CDR3 reads TGTGCCATCACGGGACAAAGCAACTCTGGAAACACCATATATTTT.

The chain employs TRBV6-5 and TRBJ1-1; perhaps TRBD1 as D (5 bases). This CDR3 contains 14 residues. Trimming cost V 2 bases and J 4 bases, with 11 bases left between them. Germline loops: CDR1 MNHEY, CDR2 SVGAGI. This CDR3 reads CASSYPGRGTEAFF. The CDR3 bases are TGTGCCAGCAGTTACCCCGGTAGGGGCACTGAAGCTTTCTTT.

The rearrangement joins TRBV10-2 to TRBJ2-1; 15 positions agree with TRBD2. The CDR3 spans 18 residues. After removal of 6 bases from V and 0 bases from J, the junction contained 6 bases not matched to a gene. Looked up from germline, CDR1 is WSHSY and CDR2 is SAAADI. The CDR3 loop is CASSGLAGGPSSYNEQFF. The CDR3 region has the DNA TGCGCCAGCAGCGGACTAGCGGGAGGGCCGAGCTCCTACAATGAGCAGTTCTTC.

The chain recombines TRBV11-3 with TRBJ2-7, with TRBD2 matching 9 bases. Germline V gives CDR1 SGHNT, CDR2 YENEEA. CDR3 size: 17 residues. Losses at the gene ends were 0 bases for V and 3 bases for J; bases not matched to a gene: 9. The CDR3 loop reads CASSLELSSGKVYEQYF. CDR3 in DNA: TGTGCCAGCAGCTTAGAACTCTCTAGCGGGAAGGTCTACGAGCAGTACTTC.

As concerns this clone: One junction end disagrees with the germline gene, perhaps due to a read error. The chain has TRBV14 and TRBJ1-3; D is perhaps TRBD1 (5 bases). Per the germline V gene, CDR1 is SGHDN and CDR2 is FVKESK. The CDR3 runs 14 residues. This CDR3 reads CASSQEGAGNAIYF. CDR3 DNA sequence: TGTGCCAGCAGCCAAGAAGGGGCTGGAAACGCCATATATTTT.

The V gene is TRBV6-2 or TRBV6-3, the J gene TRBJ1-5; D is possibly TRBD1 (5 bases). The germline V and J ends were trimmed by 2 bases and 0 bases, with 14 bases remaining between them. The CDR3 totals 17 residues. The germline CDR1 and CDR2 sequences are MNHEY and SVGEGT. CDR3 in DNA: TGTGCCAGCAGTTACCTTCTGGGACTCAATAGCAATCAGCCCCAGCATTTT. This encodes CASSYLLGLNSNQPQHF.

J is TRBJ2-2 and V is TRBV7-8, with TRBD2 matching 11 bases. J lost 4 bases, V lost 5 bases, and 3 bases had no gene match. The CDR3 runs 15 residues. Germline loops: CDR1 SGHVS, CDR2 FQNEAQ. For the CDR3, the DNA is TGTGCCAGCAGCCGGGGACTAGCGGTCACCGGGGAGCTGTTTTTT. This gives the protein CASSRGLAVTGELFF.

The chain links TRBV18 to TRBJ2-3, with 8 positions matching TRBD1. Germline CDR1 and CDR2: KGHSH and LQKENI. V lost 5 bases to trimming and J lost 2 bases; unmatched junction nucleotides: 3. The CDR3 spans 14 residues. The chain's CDR3 is CASSSTGATDTQYF. For the CDR3, the DNA is TGTGCCAGCTCATCGACAGGGGCCACAGATACGCAGTATTTT.

The chain joins TRBV4-2 to TRBJ1-4, with 8 bases that match TRBD1. This CDR3 is 15 amino acids long. Germline CDR1 is LGHNA and CDR2 is YNFKEQ. The junction had 8 bases not matched to a gene; V was cut back by 1 base and J by 10 bases. As DNA, the CDR3 is TGTGCCAGCAGCCAAGCCCCCCAGGGGGCGGGAAAACTGTTTTTT. It is translated as CASSQAPQGAGKLFF.

The chain has TRBV19 and TRBJ2-2; TRBD2 matches 10 bases. The CDR3 is 15 residues long. In germline, CDR1 is LNHDA, CDR2 SQIVND (reference sequence). The V segment lost 4 bases and the J segment 4 bases; nucleotides outside the gene matches: 3. The CDR3 is CASSTGTSATGELFF. CDR3 nucleotides: TGTGCCAGTAGTACCGGGACTAGCGCCACCGGGGAGCTGTTTTTT.

The chain recombines TRBV9 with TRBJ2-7; a weak D match, TRBD1 (5 bases). Trimming stripped 0 bases from V and 6 bases from J, with 10 bases between. Germline V gene data show CDR1 as SGDLS and CDR2 as YYNGEE. The CDR3 totals 13 residues. The CDR3 DNA reads TGTGCCAGCAGCGTAGCGTCAGGGCGCGAGCAGTACTTC. It codes for CASSVASGREQYF.

This chain links TRBV28 with TRBJ1-1; D call uncertain. Germline assignment: CDR1 MDHEN and CDR2 SYDVKM. This CDR3 is built from 12 residues. Trimming shortened V by 3 bases and J by 8 bases, and 10 bases separated the two germline ends. The CDR3 sequence: CASSLAVREAFF. For the CDR3, the DNA is TGTGCCAGCAGTTTGGCCGTACGAGAAGCTTTCTTT.

The chain links TRBV11-1 to TRBJ2-1; 7 positions agree with TRBD2. CDR1 and CDR2 (germline): SGHAT, FQDESV (reference sequence). The CDR3 sequence is 14 residues long. With V trimmed by 4 bases and J by 5 bases, 5 bases remained unmatched. The CDR3 bases are TGTGCCAGCAGCTCCAGCGGGATCCACAATGAGCAGTTCTTC. Protein product: CASSSSGIHNEQFF.

In this sample, this clone turned up a few times. V and J are TRBV28 and TRBJ1-2, with a possible D match to TRBD1 (5 bases). V was pared by 3 bases and J by 6 bases, with 8 bases between. This CDR3 has 12 residues. From germline, CDR1 is MDHEN and CDR2 SYDVKM. The CDR3 region is CASSFGGDGYTF. CDR3 DNA: TGTGCCAGCAGTTTCGGGGGGGATGGCTACACCTTC.

This clone has more than one count but fewer than ten. The chain employs TRBV2 and TRBJ1-2, with 7 bases that match TRBD1. The CDR3 sequence is 13 residues long. Germline assignment: CDR1 SNHLY and CDR2 FYNNEI. V trimming: 5 bases; J trimming: 8 bases; junction bases outside the gene matches: 8. In DNA form, the CDR3 reads TGTGCCAGCAGTTCTAACAGGGGCTTAGGCTACACCTTC. This encodes CASSSNRGLGYTF.

This sequence joins TRBV7-2 and TRBJ2-7; 12 bases align to TRBD2. The CDR3 is made up of 16 amino acids. After removal of 2 bases from V and 2 bases from J, the junction contained 4 bases not matched to a gene. CDR1 and CDR2 from the germline V gene are SGHTA and FQGNSA. CDR3 sequence (DNA): TGTGCCAGCAGCTTATCTAGCGGGAGGGTCCCCTACGAGCAGTACTTC. Translation: CASSLSSGRVPYEQYF.

V and J are TRBV7-9 and TRBJ2-2; D gene ambiguous. Between the trimmed V and J ends, which lost 1 base and 7 bases, there was a span of 16 bases. Germline V gene data show CDR1 as SEHNR and CDR2 as FQNEAQ (reference sequence). The CDR3 consists of 16 residues. The CDR3 is CASSLDLAGVGGELFF. The CDR3 DNA reads TGTGCCAGCAGCTTAGACCTCGCAGGCGTTGGCGGGGAGCTGTTTTTT.

The V gene is TRBV11-2, the J gene TRBJ2-7; 7 nucleotides line up with TRBD1. There are 12 residues in the CDR3. Germline V gives CDR1 SGHAT, CDR2 FQNNGV. Germline trimming cut 4 bases from V and 4 bases from J; bases unmatched to any gene: 1. CDR3 coding DNA: TGTGCCAGCAGCTGGGGACAGTACGAGCAGTACTTC. Protein sequence: CASSWGQYEQYF.

V gene TRBV7-2 combines with J gene TRBJ1-2; TRBD1 matches 8 bases. This CDR3 is 13 amino acids long. Germline trimming cut 5 bases from V and 8 bases from J; bases unmatched to any gene: 7. CDR1 and CDR2 from the germline V gene are SGHTA and FQGNSA. CDR3 sequence (DNA): TGTGCCAGCAGCCGTCAGGGGGCTCAGGGCTACACCTTC. Translation gives CASSRQGAQGYTF.

The chain joins TRBV3-1 (or the pseudogene TRBV3-2) to TRBJ1-3; D is uncertain. This CDR3 region has 13 residues. Trimming removed 3 bases from V and 4 bases from J, with 7 bases in between. The germline V gene encodes CDR1 LGHDT and CDR2 YNNKEL (reference sequence). CDR3 residues: CASSQEAGNTIYF. In DNA form, the CDR3 reads TGTGCCAGCAGCCAGGAGGCCGGAAACACCATATATTTT.

This clone appeared a single time. The V gene is TRBV5-1, the J gene TRBJ1-2; a possible D gene is TRBD1 (5 bases). Germline CDR1 SGHRS, CDR2 YFSETQ. V was pared by 0 bases and J by 7 bases, with 7 bases between. The CDR3 has 12 amino acids. The CDR3 loop reads CASSLDGGGYTF. CDR3 coding DNA: TGCGCCAGCAGCTTGGACGGGGGTGGCTACACCTTC.

The chain links TRBV7-2 to TRBJ2-1; the match to TRBD2 covers 9 bases. V shed 4 bases, J shed 7 bases, and the junction held 11 bases outside the gene matches. The CDR3 runs 16 residues. Germline CDR1 SGHTA, CDR2 FQGNSA. For the CDR3, the DNA is TGTGCCAGCAGCTCTTTAGCGGGAGAAGGGCGGAATGAGCAGTTCTTC. It is translated as CASSSLAGEGRNEQFF.

The chain combines TRBV19 with TRBJ2-6; the D is unclear. The V end was cut by 3 bases, the J end by 4 bases, with 16 bases between. The CDR3 is 17 amino acids. Germline lookup yields CDR1 LNHDA and CDR2 SQIVND (reference sequence). The CDR3 DNA follows: TGTGCCAGTAGTATCCCTTCCGCGGCACCAGGGGCCAACGTCCTGACTTTC. It is translated as CASSIPSAAPGANVLTF.